One sample yielded the 6 T cell receptor beta chains listed below, sequenced in a study of cytomegalovirus exposure and HLA in healthy donors. The PCR used 60 Vbeta and 13 Jbeta primers. Produced via immunoSEQ multiplex PCR; TCRdb's table is partial and in-frame only. This sample's table has roughly 45,000 clones. Sequencing was carried out using PBMCs. Receptors originate from a woman between 25 and 40 years old in good health and CMV-seronegative.

V gene TRBV7-2 combines with J gene TRBJ2-5; D uncertain. The CDR3 sequence is 13 residues long. From germline, CDR1 is SGHTA and CDR2 FQGNSA. V was pared by 3 bases and J by 3 bases, with 8 bases between. CDR3 DNA: TGTGCCAGCAGCTTGGGCCTCAAAGAGACCCAGTACTTC. Translating it yields CASSLGLKETQYF.

This chain uses TRBV4-1 with TRBJ2-7; D gene ambiguous. V was cut by 4 bases and J by 2 bases, with 12 bases left in between. The CDR3 spans 14 residues. Germline V lookup: CDR1 MGHRA, CDR2 YSYEKL. The CDR3 region is CASSLRGSTYEQYF. CDR3 in DNA: TGCGCCAGCAGCCTAAGAGGATCTACCTACGAGCAGTACTTC.

The chain has TRBV27 and TRBJ2-1, with 14 bases that match TRBD2. Germline loops: CDR1 MNHEY, CDR2 SMNVEV (reference sequence). Unmatched junction bases numbered 10, after V lost 6 bases and J lost 6 bases. The CDR3 length is 17 residues. This CDR3 reads CASSITPGLAGVNEQFF. The CDR3 DNA reads TGTGCCAGCAGCATTACGCCGGGACTAGCGGGAGTCAATGAGCAGTTCTTC.

This chain connects TRBV4-3 to TRBJ2-6; 10 bases are a match to TRBD1. The V segment lost 0 bases and the J segment 2 bases; nucleotides outside the gene matches: 13. The germline gives CDR1 LGHNA, CDR2 YSLEER. The CDR3 covers 21 residues. The CDR3 sequence: CASSQDWTGGRIVAGANVLTF. In nucleotides, the CDR3 is TGCGCCAGCAGCCAAGATTGGACAGGGGGTAGGATTGTTGCTGGGGCCAACGTCCTGACTTTC.

The chain employs TRBV4-1 and TRBJ2-1; tentatively, D is TRBD2 (6 bases). The CDR3 totals 16 residues. Trimming took 2 bases from V and 5 from J, leaving 16 bases between them. CDR1 MGHRA and CDR2 YSYEKL come from the germline V gene. The CDR3 loop reads CASSQLAVGPDNEQFF. CDR3 bases: TGCGCCAGCAGCCAATTAGCGGTAGGGCCCGACAATGAGCAGTTCTTC.

The chain is built from TRBV6-1 and TRBJ2-7, with no clear D. Per germline, CDR1 MNHNS and CDR2 SASEGT. Trimming cost V 9 bases and J 0 bases, with 12 bases left between them. CDR3 length equals 13 residues. Here the CDR3 reads CASFAESSYEQYF. The CDR3 DNA reads TGTGCCAGTTTCGCGGAGAGCTCCTACGAGCAGTACTTC.